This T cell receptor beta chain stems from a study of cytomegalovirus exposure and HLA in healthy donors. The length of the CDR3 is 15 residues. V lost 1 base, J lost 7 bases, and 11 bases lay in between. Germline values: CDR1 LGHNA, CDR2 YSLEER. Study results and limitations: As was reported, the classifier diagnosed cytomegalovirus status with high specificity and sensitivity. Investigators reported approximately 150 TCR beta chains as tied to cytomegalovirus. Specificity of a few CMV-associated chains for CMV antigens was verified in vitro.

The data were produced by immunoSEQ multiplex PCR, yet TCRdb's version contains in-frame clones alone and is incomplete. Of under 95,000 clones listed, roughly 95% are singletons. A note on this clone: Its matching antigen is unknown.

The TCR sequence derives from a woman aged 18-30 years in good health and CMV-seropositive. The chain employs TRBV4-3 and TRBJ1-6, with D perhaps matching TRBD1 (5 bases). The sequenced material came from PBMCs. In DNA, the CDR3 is TGCGCCAGCAGCCAAGCCCCGGACACAAATTCACCCCTCCACTTT. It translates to CASSQAPDTNSPLHF.